This TCR beta chain was profiled in a study of OX40 agonist ivuxolimab in advanced cancers. Study context: Dose-escalation patients suffered from hepatocellular carcinoma, melanoma, renal cell or head and neck cancer. Age averaged around 54 years (range about 20 to 79), and 80% to 90% were male.

Clones were sequenced by immunoSEQ multiplex PCR, and TCRdb holds only the in-frame ones, with some missing. The sample has more than 60,000 clones, around 84% seen once; the top ten hold around 30%. The CDR3 extends over 12 amino acids. Germline V lookup: CDR1 MNHEY, CDR2 SVGAGI. Unmatched junction bases numbered 2, after V lost 2 bases and J lost 10 bases. Source: CD4+ or CD8+ T cells sorted from blood, taken in a trial of the OX40 agonist ivuxolimab. The clonotype comes from an adult with an advanced solid tumor such as melanoma, head and neck, liver or kidney cancer. The V gene is TRBV6-5, the J gene TRBJ1-1; 9 bases line up with TRBD1. The CDR3 region is CASSYGTGRAFF. DNA of the CDR3: TGTGCCAGCAGTTACGGGACAGGGAGAGCTTTCTTT.